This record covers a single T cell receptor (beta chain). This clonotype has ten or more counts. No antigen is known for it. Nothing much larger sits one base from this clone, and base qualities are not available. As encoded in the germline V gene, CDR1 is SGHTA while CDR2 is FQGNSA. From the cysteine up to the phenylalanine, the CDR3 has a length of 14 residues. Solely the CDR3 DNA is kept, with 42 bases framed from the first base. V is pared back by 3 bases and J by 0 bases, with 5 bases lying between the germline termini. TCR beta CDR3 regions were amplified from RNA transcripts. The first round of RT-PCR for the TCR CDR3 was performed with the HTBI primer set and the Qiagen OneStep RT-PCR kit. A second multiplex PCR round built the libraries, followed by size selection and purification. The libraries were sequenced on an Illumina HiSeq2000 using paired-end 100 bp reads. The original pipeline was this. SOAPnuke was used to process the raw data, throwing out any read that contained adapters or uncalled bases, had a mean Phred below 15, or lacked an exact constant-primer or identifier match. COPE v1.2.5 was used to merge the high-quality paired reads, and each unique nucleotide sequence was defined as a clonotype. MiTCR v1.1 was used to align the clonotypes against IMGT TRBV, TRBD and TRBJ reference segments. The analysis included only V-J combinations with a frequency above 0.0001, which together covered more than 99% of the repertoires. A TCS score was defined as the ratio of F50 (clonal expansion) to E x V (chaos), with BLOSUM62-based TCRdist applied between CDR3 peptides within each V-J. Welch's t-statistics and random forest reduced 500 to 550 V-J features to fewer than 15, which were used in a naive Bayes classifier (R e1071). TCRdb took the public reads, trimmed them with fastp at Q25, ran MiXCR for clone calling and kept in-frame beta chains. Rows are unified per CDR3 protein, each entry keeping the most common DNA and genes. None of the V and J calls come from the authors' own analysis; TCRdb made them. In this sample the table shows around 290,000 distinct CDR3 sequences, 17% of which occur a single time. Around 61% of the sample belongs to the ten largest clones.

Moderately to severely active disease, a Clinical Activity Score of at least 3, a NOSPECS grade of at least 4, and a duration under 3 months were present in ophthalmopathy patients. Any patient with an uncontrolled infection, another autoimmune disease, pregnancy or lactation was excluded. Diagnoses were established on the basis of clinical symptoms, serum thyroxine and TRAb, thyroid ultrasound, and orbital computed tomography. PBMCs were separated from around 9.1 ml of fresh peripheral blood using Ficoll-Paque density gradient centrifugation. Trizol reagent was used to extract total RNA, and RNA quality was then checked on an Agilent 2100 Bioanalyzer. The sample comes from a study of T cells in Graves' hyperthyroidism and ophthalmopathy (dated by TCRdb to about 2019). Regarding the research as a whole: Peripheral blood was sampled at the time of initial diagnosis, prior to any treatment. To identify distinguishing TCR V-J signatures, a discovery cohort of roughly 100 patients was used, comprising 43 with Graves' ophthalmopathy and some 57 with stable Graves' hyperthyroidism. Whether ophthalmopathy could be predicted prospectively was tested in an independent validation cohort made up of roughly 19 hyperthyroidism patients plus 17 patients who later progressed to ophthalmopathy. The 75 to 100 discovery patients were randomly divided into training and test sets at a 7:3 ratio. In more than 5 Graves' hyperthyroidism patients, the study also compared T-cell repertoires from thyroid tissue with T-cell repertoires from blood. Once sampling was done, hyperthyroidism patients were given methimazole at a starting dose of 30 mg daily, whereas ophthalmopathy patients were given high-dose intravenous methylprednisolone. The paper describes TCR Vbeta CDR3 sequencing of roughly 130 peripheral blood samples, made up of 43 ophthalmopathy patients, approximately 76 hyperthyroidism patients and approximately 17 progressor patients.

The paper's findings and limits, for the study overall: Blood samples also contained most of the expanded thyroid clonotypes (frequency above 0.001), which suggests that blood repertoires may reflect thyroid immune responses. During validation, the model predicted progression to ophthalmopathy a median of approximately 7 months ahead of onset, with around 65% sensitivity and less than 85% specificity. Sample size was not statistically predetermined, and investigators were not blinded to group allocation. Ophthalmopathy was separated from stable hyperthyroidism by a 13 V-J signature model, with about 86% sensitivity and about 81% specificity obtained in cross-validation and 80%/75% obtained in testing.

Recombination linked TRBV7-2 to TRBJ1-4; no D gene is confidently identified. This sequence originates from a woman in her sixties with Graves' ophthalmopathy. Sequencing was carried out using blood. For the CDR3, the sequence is CASSLFATNEKLFF. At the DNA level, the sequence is TGTGCCAGCAGCTTGTTTGCAACTAATGAAAAACTGTTTTTT.